This passage covers 5 T cell receptor beta chains from one sample sequenced in a study of T cell responses to AZD1222 COVID-19 vaccine. Clones were sequenced by immunoSEQ multiplex PCR, and TCRdb holds only the in-frame ones, with some missing. The sample has some 90,000 clones; about 88% are singletons. The source material was peripheral blood, sampled on day 0 of AZD1222 vaccination. The receptors were sampled from an adult in good health.

This chain uses TRBV7-2 with TRBJ2-7; no firm D call. CDR1 is SGHTA and CDR2 is FQGNSA in the germline V gene. The V and J ends lost 0 bases and 6 bases respectively, with 9 bases between them. The CDR3 spans 13 residues. In DNA form, the CDR3 reads TGTGCCAGCAGCTTAGCATATAGGACCGAGCAGTACTTC. Its protein is CASSLAYRTEQYF.

The rearrangement joins TRBV28 to TRBJ1-6, with D possibly being TRBD1 (5 bases). Per germline, CDR1 MDHEN and CDR2 SYDVKM. The CDR3 runs 14 residues. The V end lost 5 bases, the J end lost 7 bases, and 12 bases lay between the germline ends. The CDR3 region has the DNA TGTGCCAGCAGTGCGGGGCGGAGAAATTCACCCCTCCACTTT. It encodes CASSAGRRNSPLHF. Full variable domain (remainder filled in from reference TRBV28 and TRBJ1-6): DVKVTQSSRYLVKRTGEKVFLECVQDMDHENMFWYRQDPGLGLRLIYFSYDVKMKEKGDIPEGYSVSREKKERFSLILESASTNQTSMYLCASSAGRRNSPLHFGNGTRLTVT.

The chain links TRBV28 to TRBJ2-3; D gene ambiguous. This CDR3 region has 13 residues. CDR1 is MDHEN, CDR2 SYDVKM, per germline. V lost 5 bases and J 0 bases, leaving 6 bases between the germline ends. CDR3: CASSLPSTDTQYF. The CDR3 DNA sequence: TGTGCCAGCAGTCTGCCTAGCACAGATACGCAGTATTTT.

The genes are TRBV5-5 and TRBJ1-2; TRBD1 matches at 7 bases. Germline-derived CDR1 and CDR2 are SGHKS and YYEKEE (reference sequence). The CDR3 is made up of 14 amino acids. The trim removed 0 bases at V and 6 bases at J, leaving 5 bases unmatched. In DNA form, the CDR3 reads TGTGCCAGCAGCTTGGCCGACAGGGCGGATGGCTACACCTTC. Translation: CASSLADRADGYTF. The full variable domain, its missing parts supplied by reference TRBV5-5 and TRBJ1-2, is DAGVTQSPTHLIKTRGQQVTLRCSPISGHKSVSWYQQVLGQGPQFIFQYYEKEERGRGNFPDRFSARQFPNYSSELNVNALLLGDSALYLCASSLADRADGYTFGSGTRLTVV.

CDR3 loop: CASRATGDNEQFF. Here the CDR3 DNA reads TGTGCCAGCAGGGCAACAGGGGACAATGAGCAGTTCTTC. This chain links TRBV2 with TRBJ2-1; 7 bases line up with TRBD1. Germline trimming cut 6 bases from V and 5 bases from J; bases unmatched to any gene: 4. Germline V gives CDR1 SNHLY, CDR2 FYNNEI. The CDR3 covers 13 residues.